This T cell receptor beta chain was recorded in a study of persistence of HIV-infected CD4 T cells (dated by TCRdb to 2020 to 2021). In terms of the full investigation: The study isolated CMV- and HIV-1 Gag-responding CD4+ T cells from ART-treated individuals to examine antigen-driven clonal expansion of HIV-1-infected cells. Suppressive ART had been received by participants for a median of roughly 8 years. Peripheral blood samples of up to roughly 180 mL were taken at multiple time points, with the exception of a couple of participants who underwent leukapheresis at a single time point. Proviral sequencing was used to assess clonality among infected cells, whereas TCRbeta sequencing gauged the clonality of all cells within each sorted population. Cross-participant TCR cluster analysis included 8 or 9 participants for CMV and six or seven participants for Gag. Summary of the overall study and its limitations: Only a small number of individuals took part in the study, and the range of antigens tested was limited. Because the TCR analyses were done in bulk, restricting them to just the rare CMV-responding cells that actually carried HIV-1 proviruses was not possible. Within the same sorted populations, TCR oligoclonality correlated with proviral oligoclonality. TCRbeta richness in CMV- and Gag-responding cells was significantly lower than in anti-CD3/anti-CD28-responding cells; CMV-responding cells had higher oligoclonality than CD3/CD28-stimulated and Gag-responding cells. Antigen-responding cells were enriched for expanded CDR3beta sequences that were degenerate, which suggests that CD4+ responses to CMV and Gag underwent convergent selection.

TCRbeta repertoires were sequenced from genomic DNA with the immunoSEQ hsTCRB assay version 4 in survey mode. For TCRbeta sequencing, genomic DNA was diluted to around 10 ng/uL, with up to 1 ug used per sample. As for the original processing: ImmunoSeq Analyzer 3.0 was used for analysis of TCRbeta data, and diversity was computed on productive nucleotide rearrangements. Using the Immunarch R package, the improved Chao index served to estimate lower-bound TCR diversity and the Gini coefficient served to estimate clonality. Different nucleotide rearrangements encoding the same CDR3beta amino acid sequence were counted as distinct clonotypes. Differential abundance analysis identified TCRbeta sequences significantly enriched in antigen-responding cells relative to anti-CD3/anti-CD28-activated cells. GLIPH2 clustered TCRs by predicted peptide-MHC specificity, both within individual participants and across merged participant data sets. Entries here come from immuneACCESS through TCRdb and include only in-frame sequences with V and J called. Some clones fail to appear in such tables; in the studies checked, an unresolved V gene covers under half of the shortfall, and the cause of the remainder is unknown. Clone size and V and J calls were adopted from that table, with D and trimming inferred from the DNA. Within this sample are tens of thousands of clones, with more than 70% of them counted one time only. About 3% of the sample is held by the ten biggest clonotypes.

The germline V end is reduced by 0 bases and the J end by 3 bases; junction bases left unmatched: 11. CDR1 SGHNT and CDR2 YYREEE were looked up in the germline V gene (reference sequence). The CDR3, cysteine through phenylalanine, is 17 amino acids long. This entry keeps only the CDR3 DNA: 51 bases, framed from base 1. Notes on this clone: Its antigen target is currently unknown. Base qualities are not provided; no much larger clone lies one nucleotide away.

In the paper's terms, the treatment or condition label means: suppressive antiretroviral therapy. Lysates of CMV-infected fibroblasts were used at about 10 ug/mL for cell stimulation. Memory populations depleted of antigen-responding cells were obtained by sorting nonresponding CD40L-negative CD69-negative CD45RO-high memory CD4+ T cells. Participants were HIV-1-infected adults who started suppressive ART during chronic infection. For at least 4 years, participants had undetectable plasma HIV-1 RNA, below 50 copies/mL. To be included, a participant needed positive CMV serology and a CD4+ T cell count above 400 cells/uL. Before stimulation, PBMCs were isolated using density centrifugation and depleted of CD8+ T cells. Stimulation of CD8-depleted PBMCs was carried out for 15 to 20 hours with anti-CD28/CD49d costimulation, CD40-blocking antibody and enfuvirtide, to prevent new infections. Sorting was done on either a Beckman Coulter MoFlo Legacy or an XDP sorter, and propidium iodide was used to exclude dead cells. Genomic DNA was extracted using the QIAamp DNA Mini Kit for samples with more than one million cells and using the Quick-DNA Microprep Kit for all other samples.

The receptor comes from an adult man with HIV who was CMV-seropositive. Sequencing used CD4+ T cells sorted from PBMCs after roughly 19-hour stimulation, obtained from a patient who received antiretroviral therapy. The cell subset or site tag for this specimen amounts to: CD40L-CD69- CD45RO-high memory CD4 T cells not responding to CMV lysate. The V gene is TRBV5-4 and the J gene is TRBJ1-2, with 7 bases in between that match TRBD1. At the DNA level, the sequence is TGTGCCAGCAGCTTGGGGCAGGGGGTAACAGTCGACTATGGCTACACCTTC. This yields the protein CASSLGQGVTVDYGYTF. Joined to the reference TRBV5-4 and TRBJ1-2 proteins, this CDR3 gives the full variable domain: ETGVTQSPTHLIKTRGQQVTLRCSSQSGHNTVSWYQQALGQGPQFIFQYYREEENGRGNFPPRFSGLQFPNYSSELNVNALELDDSALYLCASSLGQGVTVDYGYTFGSGTRLTVV.